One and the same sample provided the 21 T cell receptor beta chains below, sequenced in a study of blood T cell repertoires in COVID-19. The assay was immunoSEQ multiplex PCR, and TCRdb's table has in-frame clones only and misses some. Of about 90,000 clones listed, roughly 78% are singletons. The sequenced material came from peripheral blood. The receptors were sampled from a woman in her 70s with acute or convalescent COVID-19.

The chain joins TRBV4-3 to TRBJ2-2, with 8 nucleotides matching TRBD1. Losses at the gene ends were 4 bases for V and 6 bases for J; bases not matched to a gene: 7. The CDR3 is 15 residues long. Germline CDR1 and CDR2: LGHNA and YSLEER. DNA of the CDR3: TGCGCCAGCAGCCCGGACAGGGATGAGGCCGGGGAGCTGTTTTTT. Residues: CASSPDRDEAGELFF.

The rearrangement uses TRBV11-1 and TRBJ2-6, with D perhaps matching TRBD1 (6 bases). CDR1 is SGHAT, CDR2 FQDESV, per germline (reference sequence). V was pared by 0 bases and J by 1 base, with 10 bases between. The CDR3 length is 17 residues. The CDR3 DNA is TGTGCCAGCAGCTTAGCGCTAGGGGGATCTGGGGCCAACGTCCTGACTTTC. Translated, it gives CASSLALGGSGANVLTF.

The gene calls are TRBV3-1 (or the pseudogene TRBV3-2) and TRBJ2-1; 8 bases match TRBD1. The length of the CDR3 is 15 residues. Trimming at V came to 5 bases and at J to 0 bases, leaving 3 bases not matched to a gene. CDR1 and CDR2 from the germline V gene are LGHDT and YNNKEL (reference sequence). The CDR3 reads CASSSGTGSYNEQFF. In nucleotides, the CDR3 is TGTGCCAGCAGCTCGGGGACAGGCTCCTACAATGAGCAGTTCTTC.

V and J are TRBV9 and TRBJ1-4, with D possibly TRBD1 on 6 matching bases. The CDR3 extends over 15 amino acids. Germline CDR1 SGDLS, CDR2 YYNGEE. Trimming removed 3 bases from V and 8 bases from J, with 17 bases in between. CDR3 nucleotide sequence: TGTGCCAGCAGCGGCCGGGACACGGGGACCGAAAAACTGTTTTTT. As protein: CASSGRDTGTEKLFF.

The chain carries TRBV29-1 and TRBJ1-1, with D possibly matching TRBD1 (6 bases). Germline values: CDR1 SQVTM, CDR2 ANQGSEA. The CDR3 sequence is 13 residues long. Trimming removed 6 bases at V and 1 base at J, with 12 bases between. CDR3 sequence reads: CSVYRVANTEAFF. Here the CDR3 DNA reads TGCAGCGTCTACAGGGTTGCGAACACTGAAGCTTTCTTT.

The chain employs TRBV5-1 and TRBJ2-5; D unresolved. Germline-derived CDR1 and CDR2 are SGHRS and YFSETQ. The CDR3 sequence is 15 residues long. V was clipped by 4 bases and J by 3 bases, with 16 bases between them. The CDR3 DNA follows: TGCGCCAGCAGCAGAACCTTAGCAGACGAAGAGACCCAGTACTTC. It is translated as CASSRTLADEETQYF.

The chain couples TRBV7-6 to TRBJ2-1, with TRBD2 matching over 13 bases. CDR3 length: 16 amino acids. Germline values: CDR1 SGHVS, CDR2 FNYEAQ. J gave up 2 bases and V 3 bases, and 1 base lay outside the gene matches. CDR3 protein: CASSFGTSGTYNEQFF. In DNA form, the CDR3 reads TGTGCCAGCAGCTTCGGGACTAGCGGGACCTACAATGAGCAGTTCTTC. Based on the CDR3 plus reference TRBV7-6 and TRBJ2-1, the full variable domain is GAGVSQSPRYKVTKRGQDVALRCDPISGHVSLYWYRQALGQGPEFLTYFNYEAQQDKSGLPNDRFSAERPEGSISTLTIQRTEQRDSAMYRCASSFGTSGTYNEQFFGPGTRLTVL.

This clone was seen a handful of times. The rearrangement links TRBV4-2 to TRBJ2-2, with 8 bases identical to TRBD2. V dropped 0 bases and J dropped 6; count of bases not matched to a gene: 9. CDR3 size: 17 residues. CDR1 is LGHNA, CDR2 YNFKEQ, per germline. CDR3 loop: CASSQDLTGGRSGELFF. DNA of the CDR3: TGTGCCAGCAGCCAAGATCTTACGGGGGGGCGATCCGGGGAGCTGTTTTTT.

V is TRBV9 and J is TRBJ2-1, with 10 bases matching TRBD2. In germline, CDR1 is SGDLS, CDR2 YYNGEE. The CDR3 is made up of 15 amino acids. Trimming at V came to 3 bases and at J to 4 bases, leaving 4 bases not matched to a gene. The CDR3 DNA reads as TGTGCCAGCAGCGCTAGCGGGAGTATTTACAATGAGCAGTTCTTC. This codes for CASSASGSIYNEQFF.

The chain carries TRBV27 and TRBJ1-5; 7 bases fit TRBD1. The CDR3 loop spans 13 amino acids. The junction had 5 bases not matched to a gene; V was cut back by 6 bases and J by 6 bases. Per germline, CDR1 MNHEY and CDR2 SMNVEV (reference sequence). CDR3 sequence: CASSPDRIQPQHF. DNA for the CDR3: TGTGCCAGCAGCCCGGACAGGATTCAGCCCCAGCATTTT.

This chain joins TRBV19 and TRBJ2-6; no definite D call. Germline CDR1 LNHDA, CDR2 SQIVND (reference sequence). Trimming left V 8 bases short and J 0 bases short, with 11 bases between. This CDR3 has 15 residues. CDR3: CASGLLVSGANVLTF. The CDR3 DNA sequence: TGTGCCAGTGGATTGCTAGTCTCTGGGGCCAACGTCCTGACTTTC.

CDR3: CASRTTGGDEQFF. CDR3 DNA sequence: TGCGCCAGCAGGACGACAGGGGGCGATGAGCAGTTCTTC. The V call is TRBV4-1, the J call TRBJ2-1; 10 bases line up with TRBD1. V lost 6 bases to trimming and J lost 8 bases; unmatched junction nucleotides: 4. Germline assignment: CDR1 MGHRA and CDR2 YSYEKL. The CDR3 totals 13 residues.

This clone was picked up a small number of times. The CDR3, as DNA: TGTGCCATCAGTGAGAATCGACAGATCCGTGGTCAGCCCCAGCATTTT. As protein: CAISENRQIRGQPQHF. The chain recombines TRBV10-3 with TRBJ1-5, with a weak D call TRBD1 (5 bases). V lost 2 bases to trimming and J lost 6 bases, with 17 bases between them. This CDR3 contains 16 residues. Germline assignment: CDR1 ENHRY and CDR2 SYGVKD.

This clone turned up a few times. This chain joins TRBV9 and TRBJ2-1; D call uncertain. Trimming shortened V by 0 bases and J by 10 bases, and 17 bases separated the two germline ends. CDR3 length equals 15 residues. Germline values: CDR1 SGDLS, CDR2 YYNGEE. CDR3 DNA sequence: TGTGCCAGCAGCGTAGACGGCGGAACCGTCAGCGAGCAGTTCTTC. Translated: CASSVDGGTVSEQFF.

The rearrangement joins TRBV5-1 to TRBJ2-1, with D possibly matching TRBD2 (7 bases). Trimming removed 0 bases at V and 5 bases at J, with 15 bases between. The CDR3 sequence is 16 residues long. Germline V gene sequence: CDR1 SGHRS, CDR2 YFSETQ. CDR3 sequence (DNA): TGCGCCAGCAGCTTGGAATTTGGGCGGGGGCACAATGAGCAGTTCTTC. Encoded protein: CASSLEFGRGHNEQFF.

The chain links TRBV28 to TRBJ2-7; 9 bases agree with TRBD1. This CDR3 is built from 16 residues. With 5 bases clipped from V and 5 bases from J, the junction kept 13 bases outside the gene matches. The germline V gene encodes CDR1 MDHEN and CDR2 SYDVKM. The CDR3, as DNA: TGTGCCAGCAGTCTAGACTCTCGGGACAGGGATAACGAGCAGTACTTC. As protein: CASSLDSRDRDNEQYF. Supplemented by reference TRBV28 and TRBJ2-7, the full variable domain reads DVKVTQSSRYLVKRTGEKVFLECVQDMDHENMFWYRQDPGLGLRLIYFSYDVKMKEKGDIPEGYSVSREKKERFSLILESASTNQTSMYLCASSLDSRDRDNEQYFGPGTRLTVT.

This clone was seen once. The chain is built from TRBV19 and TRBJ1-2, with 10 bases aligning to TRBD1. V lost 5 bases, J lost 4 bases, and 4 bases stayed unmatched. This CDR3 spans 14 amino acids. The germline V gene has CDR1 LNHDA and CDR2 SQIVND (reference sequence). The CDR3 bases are TGTGCCAGTAGTCCCCGGACAGGGGGCTATGGCTACACCTTC. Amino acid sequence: CASSPRTGGYGYTF.

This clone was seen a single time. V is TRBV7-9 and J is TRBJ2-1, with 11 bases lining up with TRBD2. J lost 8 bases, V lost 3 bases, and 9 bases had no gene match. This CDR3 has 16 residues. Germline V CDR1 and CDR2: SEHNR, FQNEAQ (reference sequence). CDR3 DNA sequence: TGTGCCAGCAGCTTCGCGACTAGCGGGGCTATAGATGAGCAGTTCTTC. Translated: CASSFATSGAIDEQFF.

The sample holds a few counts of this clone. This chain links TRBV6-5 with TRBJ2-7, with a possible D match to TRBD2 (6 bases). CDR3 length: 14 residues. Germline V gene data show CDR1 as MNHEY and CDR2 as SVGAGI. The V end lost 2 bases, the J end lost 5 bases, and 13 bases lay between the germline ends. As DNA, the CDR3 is TGTGCCAGCAGTTACGGGGCGGGAATCCACGAGCAGTACTTC. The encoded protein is CASSYGAGIHEQYF.

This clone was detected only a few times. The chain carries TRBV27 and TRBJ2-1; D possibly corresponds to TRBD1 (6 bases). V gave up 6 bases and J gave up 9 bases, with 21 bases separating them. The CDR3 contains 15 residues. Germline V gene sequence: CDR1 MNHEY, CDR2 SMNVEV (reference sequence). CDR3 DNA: TGTGCCAGCAGCCCCACCGGGACAAGGGCTAGTGAGCAGTTCTTC. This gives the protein CASSPTGTRASEQFF.

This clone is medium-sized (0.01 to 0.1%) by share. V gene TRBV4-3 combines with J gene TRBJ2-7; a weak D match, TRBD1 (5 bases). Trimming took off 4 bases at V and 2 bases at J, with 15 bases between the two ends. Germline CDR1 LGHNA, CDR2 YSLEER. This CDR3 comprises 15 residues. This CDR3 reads CASSPSTAYTYEQYF. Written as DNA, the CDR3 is TGCGCCAGCAGCCCATCGACAGCGTATACCTACGAGCAGTACTTC.